This T cell receptor beta chain was identified during a study of control samples from healthy donors and cancer patients. This clone was counted a single time. V shed 0 bases, J shed 3 bases, and the junction held 4 bases outside the gene matches. Per the germline V gene, CDR1 is MGHRA and CDR2 is YSYEKL. CDR3 length: 16 amino acids. Profiling relied on immunoSEQ multiplex PCR, and the TCRdb table lists in-frame clones only, not all of them. The sample carries roughly 52,000 clones, approximately 95% recorded once. This chain links TRBV4-1 with TRBJ2-1; 8 nucleotides line up with TRBD2. The clonotype was recovered from a woman aged 25 to 39 in good health. Sequenced material: blood. CDR3 DNA sequence: TGCGCCAGCAGCCAAGATTTAGCGGGAAACTACAATGAGCAGTTCTTC. This sequence encodes CASSQDLAGNYNEQFF.